This passage covers 2 T cell receptor beta chains from one sample sequenced in a study of blood T cell repertoires in COVID-19. TCRdb keeps only in-frame clones here, not all; method: immunoSEQ multiplex PCR. The sample consists of 200,000 or so clones, approximately 80% of them appearing once. Sequencing was carried out using peripheral blood. All receptors come from a woman aged 55-75 years who had recovered from COVID-19.

V usage is TRBV6-2 or TRBV6-3 and J usage is TRBJ1-5, with D maybe TRBD1 (5 bases). The germline gives CDR1 MNHEY, CDR2 SVGEGT. The length of the CDR3 is 12 residues. Between the trimmed V and J ends, which lost 4 bases and 4 bases, there was a span of 5 bases. The CDR3 reads CASSSGNQPQHF. The CDR3 nucleotides read TGTGCCAGCAGTTCAGGGAATCAGCCCCAGCATTTT.

The rearrangement joins TRBV5-1 to TRBJ1-3, with TRBD1 matching over 9 bases. V was clipped by 4 bases and J by 1 base; unmatched bases: 0. The CDR3 spans 14 residues. Looked up from germline, CDR1 is SGHRS and CDR2 is YFSETQ. The CDR3 loop reads CASSGTGSGNTIYF. CDR3 bases: TGCGCCAGCAGCGGGACAGGGTCTGGAAACACCATATATTTT.